What follows are 10 T cell receptor beta chains derived from one specimen sequenced in a study of OX40 agonist ivuxolimab in advanced cancers. The table came from immunoSEQ multiplex PCR; TCRdb's copy has only in-frame clones and leaves some out. The profile shows about 48,000 clones, roughly 84% of them singletons. Sequencing used CD4+ or CD8+ T cells sorted from blood, obtained in a trial of the OX40 agonist ivuxolimab. The receptors originated from an adult with an advanced solid tumor such as melanoma, head and neck, liver or kidney cancer.

The chain combines TRBV9 with TRBJ2-1, with D perhaps assigned TRBD1 or TRBD2 (5 bases each). V lost 2 bases and J 5 bases, leaving 8 bases between the germline ends. Germline V gene data show CDR1 as SGDLS and CDR2 as YYNGEE. The CDR3 has 13 amino acids. CDR3 region: CASSVGVDNEQFF. CDR3 coding DNA: TGTGCCAGCAGCGTGGGGGTAGACAATGAGCAGTTCTTC.

The V and J genes are TRBV9 and TRBJ2-7; D tentatively reads TRBD1 or TRBD2 (5 bases each). CDR1 is SGDLS, CDR2 YYNGEE, per germline. V lost 2 bases, J lost 2 bases, and 11 bases lay in between. The CDR3 loop spans 14 amino acids. The DNA for the CDR3 is TGTGCCAGCAGCGTTGGGGGTCTAACCTACGAGCAGTACTTC. The encoded protein is CASSVGGLTYEQYF.

The chain couples TRBV29-1 to TRBJ2-2, with 7 nucleotides matching TRBD2. Germline CDR1 SQVTM, CDR2 ANQGSEA. The junction had 7 bases not matched to a gene; V was cut back by 8 bases and J by 4 bases. The CDR3 totals 13 residues. The chain's CDR3 is CSNGWGGTGELFF. The CDR3 nucleotides are TGCAGCAACGGGTGGGGGGGCACCGGGGAGCTGTTTTTT.

The J gene is TRBJ2-3, the V gene TRBV29-1; D is undetermined. V gave up 4 bases and J gave up 0 bases, with 8 bases separating them. Germline lookup yields CDR1 SQVTM and CDR2 ANQGSEA. The CDR3 consists of 13 residues. The CDR3: CSVVPQSTDTQYF. CDR3 sequence (DNA): TGCAGCGTTGTACCTCAAAGCACAGATACGCAGTATTTT.

The rearrangement uses TRBV29-1 and TRBJ2-3; D is uncertain. Trimming took 2 bases from V and 1 from J, leaving 4 bases between them. CDR1 is SQVTM and CDR2 is ANQGSEA in the germline V gene. The CDR3 spans 12 residues. CDR3 nucleotide sequence: TGCAGCGTTGAATCCGGCACAGATACGCAGTATTTT. This gives the protein CSVESGTDTQYF.

The chain carries TRBV5-4 and TRBJ2-3; D ambiguous. V was clipped by 3 bases and J by 0 bases, with 11 bases between them. The CDR3 has 15 amino acids. From germline, CDR1 is SGHNT and CDR2 YYREEE (reference sequence). This chain's CDR3 is CASSSEFASTDTQYF. The CDR3, as DNA: TGTGCCAGCAGCTCAGAATTCGCTAGCACAGATACGCAGTATTTT.

V and J are TRBV5-5 and TRBJ2-7; D gene ambiguous. From germline, CDR1 is SGHKS and CDR2 YYEKEE (reference sequence). The CDR3 is made up of 15 amino acids. V was trimmed by 4 bases and J by 0 bases, leaving 14 bases between them. This chain's CDR3 is CASSLERQSSYEQYF. The CDR3 region has the DNA TGTGCCAGCAGCCTTGAAAGACAAAGCTCCTACGAGCAGTACTTC.

This clone was seen a handful of times. V is TRBV28 and J is TRBJ2-7; TRBD1 matches at 9 bases. This CDR3 spans 14 amino acids. In germline, CDR1 is MDHEN, CDR2 SYDVKM. V trimming: 10 bases; J trimming: 4 bases; junction bases outside the gene matches: 11. CDR3 sequence (DNA): TGTGCCACCATGCGGGACAGGGTCATTTACGAGCAGTACTTC. Its translation is CATMRDRVIYEQYF.

Details on this clone: The same CDR3 also results from other DNA sequences found in this sample. This chain links TRBV18 with TRBJ2-3, with D maybe TRBD2 (6 bases). The germline V gene has CDR1 KGHSH and CDR2 LQKENI. CDR3 length: 14 residues. V lost 0 bases, J lost 3 bases, and 7 bases lay in between. The CDR3 DNA sequence: TGTGCCAGCTCACCACCCAGCGGGACAGATACGCAGTATTTT. Protein sequence: CASSPPSGTDTQYF.

V usage is TRBV19 and J usage is TRBJ1-5, with 7 bases matching TRBD1. This CDR3 region has 15 residues. Germline V lookup: CDR1 LNHDA, CDR2 SQIVND (reference sequence). The V and J ends lost 6 bases and 4 bases, in that order; junction bases with no gene match: 9. The CDR3 protein is CASRVDRSGNQPQHF. For the CDR3, the DNA is TGTGCCAGTAGAGTGGACAGGTCGGGAAATCAGCCCCAGCATTTT.